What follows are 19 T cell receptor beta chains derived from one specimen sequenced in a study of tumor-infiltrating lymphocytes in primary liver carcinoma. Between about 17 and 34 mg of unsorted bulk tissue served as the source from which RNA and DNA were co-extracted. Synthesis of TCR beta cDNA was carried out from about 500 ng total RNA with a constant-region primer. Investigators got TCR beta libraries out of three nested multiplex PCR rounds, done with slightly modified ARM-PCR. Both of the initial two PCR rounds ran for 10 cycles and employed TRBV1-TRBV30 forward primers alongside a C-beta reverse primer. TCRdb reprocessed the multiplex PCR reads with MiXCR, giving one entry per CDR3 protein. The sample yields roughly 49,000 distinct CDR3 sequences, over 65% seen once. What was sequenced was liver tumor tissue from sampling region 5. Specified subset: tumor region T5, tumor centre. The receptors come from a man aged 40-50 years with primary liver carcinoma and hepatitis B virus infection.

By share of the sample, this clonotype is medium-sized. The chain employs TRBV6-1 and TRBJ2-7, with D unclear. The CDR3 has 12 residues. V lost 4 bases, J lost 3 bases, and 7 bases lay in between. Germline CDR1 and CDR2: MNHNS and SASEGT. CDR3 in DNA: TGTGCCAGCAGTGGTCTATTCTACGAGCAGTACTTC. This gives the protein CASSGLFYEQYF.

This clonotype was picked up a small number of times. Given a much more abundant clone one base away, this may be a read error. The CDR3 DNA is TGTGCCAGCAACCAACCCTGGGACTCGAGCTCCTACGAGCACTACTTC. The encoded protein is CASNQPWDSSSYEHYF. The chain employs TRBV28 and TRBJ2-7, with D possibly being TRBD2 (6 bases). Germline V gene lookup returns CDR1 MDHEN and CDR2 SYDVKM. The length of the CDR3 is 16 residues.

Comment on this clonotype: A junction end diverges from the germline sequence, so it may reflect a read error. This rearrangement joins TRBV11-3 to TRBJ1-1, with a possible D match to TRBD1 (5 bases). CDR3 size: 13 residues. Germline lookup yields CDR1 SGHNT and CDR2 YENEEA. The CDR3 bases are TGTGCCAGCGGCTTAGTAGAGGGGACTGAAGCTTTCTTT. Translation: CASGLVEGTEAFF.

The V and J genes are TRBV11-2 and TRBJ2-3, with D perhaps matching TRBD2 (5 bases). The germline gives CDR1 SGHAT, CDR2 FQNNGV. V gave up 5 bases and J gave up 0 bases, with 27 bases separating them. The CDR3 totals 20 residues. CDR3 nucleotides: TGTGCCAGCAGCCCCTATGACCCCCTGAAGATAGCGAGAAGCACAGATACGCAGTATTTT. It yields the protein CASSPYDPLKIARSTDTQYF.

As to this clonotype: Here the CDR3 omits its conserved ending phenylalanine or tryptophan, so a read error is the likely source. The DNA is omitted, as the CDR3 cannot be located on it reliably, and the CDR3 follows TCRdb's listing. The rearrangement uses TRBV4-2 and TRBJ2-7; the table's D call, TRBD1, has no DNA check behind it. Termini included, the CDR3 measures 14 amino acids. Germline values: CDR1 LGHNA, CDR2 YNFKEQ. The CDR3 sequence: CAGSQAGDLTLFSI.

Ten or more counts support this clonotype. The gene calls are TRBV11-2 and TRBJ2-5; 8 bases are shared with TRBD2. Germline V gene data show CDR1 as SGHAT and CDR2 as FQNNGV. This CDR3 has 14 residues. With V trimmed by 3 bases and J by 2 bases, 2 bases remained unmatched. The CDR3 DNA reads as TGTGCCAGCAGCTTCAGCGGGGGACAAGAGACCCAGTACTTC. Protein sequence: CASSFSGGQETQYF.

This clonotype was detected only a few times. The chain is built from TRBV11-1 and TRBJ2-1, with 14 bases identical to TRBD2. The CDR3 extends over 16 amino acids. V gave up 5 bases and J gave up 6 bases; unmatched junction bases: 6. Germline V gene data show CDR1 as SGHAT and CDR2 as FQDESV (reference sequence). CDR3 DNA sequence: TGTGCCAGCAGCCTGGGACTAGCGGGAGATTTCAATGAGCAGTTCTTC. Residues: CASSLGLAGDFNEQFF. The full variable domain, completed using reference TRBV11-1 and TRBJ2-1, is EAEVAQSPRYKITEKSQAVAFWCDPISGHATLYWYRQILGQGPELLVQFQDESVVDDSQLPKDRFSAERLKGVDSTLKIQPAELGDSAMYLCASSLGLAGDFNEQFFGPGTRLTVL.

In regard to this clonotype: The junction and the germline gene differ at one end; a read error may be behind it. The CDR3 loop reads CASIQREGHTDMQYF. CDR3 DNA: TGTGCCAGCATCCAGCGGGAGGGCCATACAGATATGCAGTATTTT. The rearrangement uses TRBV28 and TRBJ2-3; TRBD2 matches 10 bases. The CDR3 runs to 15 residues. The germline V gene encodes CDR1 MDHEN and CDR2 SYDVKM.

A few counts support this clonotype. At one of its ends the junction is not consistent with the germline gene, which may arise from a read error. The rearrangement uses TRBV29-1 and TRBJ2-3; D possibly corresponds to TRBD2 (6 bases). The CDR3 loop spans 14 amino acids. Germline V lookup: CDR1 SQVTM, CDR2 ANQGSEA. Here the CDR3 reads CGVAGTGVADTQYF. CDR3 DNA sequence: TGCGGCGTTGCTGGGACGGGGGTCGCAGATACGCAGTATTTT.

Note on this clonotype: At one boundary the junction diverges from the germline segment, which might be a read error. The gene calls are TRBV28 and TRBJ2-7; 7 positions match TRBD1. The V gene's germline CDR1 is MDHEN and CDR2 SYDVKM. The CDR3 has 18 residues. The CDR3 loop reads CTSSSRDSKDWSSYGQYF. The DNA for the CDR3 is TGTACCAGCAGTTCCCGGGACAGTAAAGACTGGAGCTCCTACGGGCAGTACTTC.

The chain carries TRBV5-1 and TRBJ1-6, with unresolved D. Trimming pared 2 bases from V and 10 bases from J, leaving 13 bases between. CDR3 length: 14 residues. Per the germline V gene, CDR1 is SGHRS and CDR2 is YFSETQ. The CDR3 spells CASSLRTEVSPLHF. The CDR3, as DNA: TGCGCCAGCAGCTTAAGGACGGAGGTCTCACCCCTCCACTTT.

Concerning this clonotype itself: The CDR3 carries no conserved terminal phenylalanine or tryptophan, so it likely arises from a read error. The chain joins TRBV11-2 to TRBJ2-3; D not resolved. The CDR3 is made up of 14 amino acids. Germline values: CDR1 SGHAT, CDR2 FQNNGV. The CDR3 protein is CVSSPGSPSDTQYS. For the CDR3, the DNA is TGTGTCAGCAGCCCCGGCTCCCCGTCAGATACGCAGTATTCT.

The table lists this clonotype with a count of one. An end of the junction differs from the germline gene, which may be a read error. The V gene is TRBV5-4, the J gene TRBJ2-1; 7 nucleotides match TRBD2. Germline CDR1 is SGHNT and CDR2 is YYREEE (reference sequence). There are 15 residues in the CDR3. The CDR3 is CASSPSGGPHNGQFF. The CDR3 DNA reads TGTGCCAGCAGCCCCTCGGGAGGTCCCCACAATGGGCAGTTCTTC. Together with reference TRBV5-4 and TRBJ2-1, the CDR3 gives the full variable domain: ETGVTQSPTHLIKTRGQQVTLRCSSQSGHNTVSWYQQALGQGPQFIFQYYREEENGRGNFPPRFSGLQFPNYSSELNVNALELDDSALYLCASSPSGGPHNGQFFGPGTRLTVL.

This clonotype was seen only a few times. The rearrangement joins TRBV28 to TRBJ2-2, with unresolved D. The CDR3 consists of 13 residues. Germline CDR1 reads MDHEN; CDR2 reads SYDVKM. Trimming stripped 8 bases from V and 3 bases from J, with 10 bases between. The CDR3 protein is CASAESDTGELFF. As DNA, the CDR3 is TGTGCCAGCGCCGAATCAGACACCGGGGAGCTGTTTTTT.

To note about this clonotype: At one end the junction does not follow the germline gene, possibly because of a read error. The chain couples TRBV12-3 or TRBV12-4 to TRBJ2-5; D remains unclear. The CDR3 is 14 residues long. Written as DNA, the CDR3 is TGTCCCAGCAGTTTCCCGGCTACTCAAGAGACCCAGTACTTT. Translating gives CPSSFPATQETQYF.

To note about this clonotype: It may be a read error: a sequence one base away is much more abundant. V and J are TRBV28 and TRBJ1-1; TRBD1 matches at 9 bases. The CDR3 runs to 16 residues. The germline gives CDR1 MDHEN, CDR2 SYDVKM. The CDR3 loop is CAGRPRPGQGNTEAFF. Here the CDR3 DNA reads TGTGCCGGCAGGCCTAGACCGGGACAGGGTAACACTGAAGCTTTCTTT.

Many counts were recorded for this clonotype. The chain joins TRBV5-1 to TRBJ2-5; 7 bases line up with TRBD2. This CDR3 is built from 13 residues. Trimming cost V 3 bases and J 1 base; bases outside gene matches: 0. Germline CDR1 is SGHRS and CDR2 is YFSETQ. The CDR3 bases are TGCGCCAGCAGCTGGGGGGGCCAAGAGACCCAGTACTTC. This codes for CASSWGGQETQYF.

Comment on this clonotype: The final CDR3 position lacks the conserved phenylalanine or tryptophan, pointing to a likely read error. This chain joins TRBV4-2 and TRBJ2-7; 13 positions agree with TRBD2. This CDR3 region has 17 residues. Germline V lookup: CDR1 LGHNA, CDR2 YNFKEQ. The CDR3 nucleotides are TGTACCTCTACTGGACTAGCGGGAGTTTATAAGTCCTACGAGCAGTACCTA. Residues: CTSTGLAGVYKSYEQYL.

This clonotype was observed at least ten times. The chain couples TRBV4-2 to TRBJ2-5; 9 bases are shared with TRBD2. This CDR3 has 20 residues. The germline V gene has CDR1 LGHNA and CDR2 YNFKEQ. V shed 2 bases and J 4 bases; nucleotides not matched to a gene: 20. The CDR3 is CASSQIGRGGLAQAVETQYF. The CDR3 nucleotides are TGTGCCAGCAGCCAAATCGGGAGGGGGGGACTAGCCCAAGCGGTAGAGACCCAGTACTTC.